The 20 T cell receptor beta chains below come from one sample, sequenced in a study of metastatic and nonmetastatic thyroid tumors. TCRdb re-analyzed the PCR reads using MiXCR. In the table there are about 30,000 clones, 4% of which are singletons. Until they underwent thyroid surgery, no patient had received any treatment. Sequenced input: blood. The receptors here all came from a female donor with papillary thyroid cancer or a benign thyroid nodule (not recorded which). Some clones in this sample may be carry-over from other donors' samples.

In this sample, this clone is medium-sized. This rearrangement joins TRBV19 to TRBJ1-3, with D unclear. V dropped 3 bases and J dropped 4 bases, with 7 bases sitting between them. Germline V lookup: CDR1 LNHDA, CDR2 SQIVND (reference sequence). This CDR3 has 13 residues. The CDR3 nucleotides read TGTGCCAGTAGTATGGAGTTCGGAAACACCATATATTTT. Encoded protein: CASSMEFGNTIYF.

A word on this clone: One end of the junction is discordant with germline, which a read error may explain. The CDR3 nucleotides read TGTGTCAGCAGCTTAGGAATAGCGGGAGAGGCCTACGAGCAGTACTTC. It encodes CVSSLGIAGEAYEQYF. The chain is built from TRBV7-6 and TRBJ2-7; TRBD2 aligns across 9 bases. CDR1 and CDR2 from the germline V gene are SGHVS and FNYEAQ. The CDR3 is 16 amino acids.

This clone was detected only a few times. This rearrangement joins TRBV25-1 to TRBJ2-2; D is unresolved. Germline CDR1 MGHDK, CDR2 SYGVNS. Between the trimmed V and J ends, which lost 4 bases and 3 bases, there was a span of 18 bases. The CDR3 spans 17 residues. The CDR3 coding sequence is TGTGCCAGCAGTGTCGATTTAGGCGCCGCGTACACCGGGGAGCTGTTTTTT. Residues: CASSVDLGAAYTGELFF.

Written as DNA, the CDR3 is TGTGCCAGCAGCTTAACCAGCGAATCCTACGAGCAGTACTTC. Its protein is CASSLTSESYEQYF. The V call is TRBV7-6, the J call TRBJ2-7; D ambiguous. There are 14 residues in the CDR3. V lost 2 bases to trimming and J lost 1 base, with 9 bases between them. From germline, CDR1 is SGHVS and CDR2 FNYEAQ.

This clone has just a few counts. The chain joins TRBV5-1 to TRBJ2-1; D is possibly TRBD2 (5 bases). Germline CDR1 is SGHRS and CDR2 is YFSETQ. The CDR3 runs 13 residues. V dropped 7 bases and J dropped 1 base, with 9 bases sitting between them. DNA for the CDR3: TGCGCCAGCGCTGGAGGTTCCTACAATGAGCAGTTCTTC. Protein: CASAGGSYNEQFF.

This clone occurred many times. This chain connects TRBV7-6 to TRBJ2-1; 7 bases fit TRBD2. This CDR3 is built from 19 residues. V lost 2 bases to trimming and J lost 0 bases; unmatched junction nucleotides: 13. CDR1 and CDR2 (germline): SGHVS, FNYEAQ. The CDR3 loop is CASSLSQTLASYSYNEQFF. The DNA for the CDR3 is TGTGCCAGCAGCTTAAGCCAGACACTAGCGTCCTACTCCTACAATGAGCAGTTCTTC.

The chain is built from TRBV20-1 and TRBJ1-4; unclear D gene. The CDR3 has 13 residues. Between the trimmed V and J ends, which lost 6 bases and 2 bases, there was a span of 10 bases. Germline V CDR1 and CDR2: DFQATT, SNEGSKA (reference sequence). The CDR3 reads CSASGGTNEKLFF. CDR3 DNA: TGCAGTGCGAGTGGCGGGACTAATGAAAAACTGTTTTTT.

This clone rates as medium-sized. The genes are TRBV11-2 and TRBJ1-2; the D gene is possibly TRBD1 (6 bases). The CDR3 covers 14 residues. CDR1 and CDR2 from the germline V gene are SGHAT and FQNNGV. Trimming cost V 2 bases and J 5 bases, with 12 bases left between them. CDR3: CASSLWAGEYGYTF. The CDR3 DNA reads TGTGCCAGCAGCTTATGGGCAGGGGAGTATGGCTACACCTTC.

This clone was counted ten times or more. This chain connects TRBV20-1 to TRBJ2-3, with 8 bases fitting TRBD1. J gave up 0 bases and V 1 base, and 12 bases lay outside the gene matches. The CDR3 spans 18 residues. Germline assignment: CDR1 DFQATT and CDR2 SNEGSKA (reference sequence). The CDR3 here is CSARGLTRDRISTDTQYF. In DNA form, the CDR3 reads TGCAGTGCTAGAGGGCTTACACGGGACAGGATTAGCACAGATACGCAGTATTTT.

This clone appeared a few times. The rearrangement links TRBV20-1 to TRBJ2-3; 7 bases are a match to TRBD2. V dropped 6 bases and J dropped 11; count of bases not matched to a gene: 20. This CDR3 has 15 residues. CDR1 is DFQATT and CDR2 is SNEGSKA in the germline V gene (reference sequence). The CDR3 reads CSAANAHSPGTKQYF. CDR3 DNA sequence: TGCAGTGCCGCGAACGCTCATAGCCCCGGGACTAAGCAGTATTTT.

A few counts support this clone. V usage is TRBV4-3 and J usage is TRBJ2-3; 7 bases agree with TRBD2. The ends lost 0 bases at V and 0 bases at J; junction bases unmatched: 3. This CDR3 contains 16 residues. Germline loops: CDR1 LGHNA, CDR2 YSLEER. The CDR3 reads CASSQDPSGSTDTQYF. The CDR3, as DNA: TGCGCCAGCAGCCAAGACCCTAGCGGAAGCACAGATACGCAGTATTTT.

This clone showed up just a few times. This chain's CDR3 is CASSTKGRNTEAFF. In nucleotides, the CDR3 is TGTGCCAGTAGTACGAAAGGGAGGAACACTGAAGCTTTCTTT. This chain links TRBV19 with TRBJ1-1; D unclear. The CDR3 spans 14 residues. V was pared by 4 bases and J by 1 base, with 10 bases between. Germline CDR1 is LNHDA and CDR2 is SQIVND (reference sequence).

This clone was picked up many times. The V gene is TRBV6-2 or TRBV6-3, the J gene TRBJ2-5; 10 bases fit TRBD1. CDR1 is MNHEY, CDR2 SVGEGT, per germline. V lost 7 bases, J lost 6 bases, and 8 bases stayed unmatched. The CDR3 spans 14 residues. The CDR3: CASTGGQGVKTQYF. CDR3 coding DNA: TGTGCCAGCACCGGCGGACAGGGGGTAAAGACCCAGTACTTC.

In its sample, this clone was seen a few times. This chain links TRBV28 with TRBJ1-2; D is unresolved. V was cut by 7 bases and J by 6 bases, with 12 bases left in between. Germline-derived CDR1 and CDR2 are MDHEN and SYDVKM. The CDR3 contains 12 residues. The CDR3 is CASILGFHGYTF. Written as DNA, the CDR3 is TGTGCCAGCATCCTAGGTTTCCATGGCTACACCTTC.

CDR3 nucleotide sequence: TGTGCCAGCGGCAACCCCCGAACTAGCGGGAGATACAATGAGCAGTTCTTC. Translation gives CASGNPRTSGRYNEQFF. V usage is TRBV9 and J usage is TRBJ2-1; 11 bases fit TRBD2. The CDR3 consists of 17 residues. Germline lookup yields CDR1 SGDLS and CDR2 YYNGEE. J gave up 4 bases and V 7 bases, and 13 bases lay outside the gene matches.

This clone has at least ten counts. This rearrangement joins TRBV5-1 to TRBJ1-1, with D uncertain. Per the germline V gene, CDR1 is SGHRS and CDR2 is YFSETQ. The CDR3 is 15 amino acids. Trimming pared 0 bases from V and 5 bases from J, leaving 14 bases between. CDR3 bases: TGCGCCAGCAGCTTGGTTATGGGCGGAGGAACTGAAGCTTTCTTT. It translates to CASSLVMGGGTEAFF.

This clone was seen a few times. The chain carries TRBV6-2 or TRBV6-3 and TRBJ1-2; 7 bases agree with TRBD1. The CDR3 sequence is 15 residues long. V lost 2 bases and J lost 5; bases outside the gene matches: 8. CDR1 and CDR2 from the germline V gene are MNHEY and SVGEGT. The CDR3 nucleotides read TGTGCCAGCAGTTACCAAGGGGGCGGTCTATATGGCTACACCTTC. It specifies CASSYQGGGLYGYTF.

This clone was found many times. The CDR3 ends on some other residue instead of the conserved phenylalanine or tryptophan, so this is likely a read error. The chain carries TRBV7-9 and TRBJ2-5, with 10 bases lining up with TRBD2. Per germline, CDR1 SEHNR and CDR2 FQNEAQ (reference sequence). J was trimmed by 2 bases and V by 1 base; bases with no gene match: 7. The CDR3 is 17 residues long. For the CDR3, the DNA is TGTGCCAGCAGCTTAGTATCTAGCGGGAGTGAACAAGAGACCCAGTACCTC. It specifies CASSLVSSGSEQETQYL.

This clone showed up many times. The rearrangement uses TRBV5-1 and TRBJ2-3, with TRBD2 matching over 9 bases. The germline gives CDR1 SGHRS, CDR2 YFSETQ. Trimming at V came to 1 base and at J to 2 bases, leaving 8 bases not matched to a gene. The CDR3 is made up of 17 amino acids. The CDR3 nucleotides read TGCGCCAGCAGCTTGTCTCCTAGCGGGGCGTCCACAGATACGCAGTATTTT. Translation gives CASSLSPSGASTDTQYF.

This clone appeared many times. The chain joins TRBV20-1 to TRBJ2-2; TRBD1 matches 7 bases. With V trimmed by 1 base and J by 2 bases, 1 base remained unmatched. The germline gives CDR1 DFQATT, CDR2 SNEGSKA (reference sequence). CDR3 length equals 14 residues. CDR3 residues: CSARGTGNTGELFF. DNA of the CDR3: TGCAGTGCTAGAGGGACAGGCAACACCGGGGAGCTGTTTTTT.